This is a list of T cell receptor beta chains from one sample in a study of siplizumab effects on memory and regulatory T cells. Here immunoSEQ multiplex PCR was the method, and the copy in TCRdb shows in-frame clones only, minus some. The sample has approximately 100,000 clones; approximately 91% are singletons. The specimen sequenced was CD4+ T cells sorted from blood. The origin of the receptors is a human donor in good health. Some clones in this sample may be carry-over from other donors' samples. Each CDR3 is given with its conserved first and last residue. Fields, in order: clone size, D gene, J gene, V gene, CDR3 length, CDR3 protein, CDR3 DNA. D genes are given only for firm matches. Some rows mark clone size as missing; the rest say once, few, many or name a class of expanded clone.

once TRBD1 TRBJ2-7 TRBV6-1 14 CASIWTGGVYEQYF TGTGCCAGCATTTGGACAGGGGGCGTATACGAGCAGTACTTC
NA NA TRBJ2-4 TRBV29-1 13 CSVSHGRGGPIFF TGCAGCGTCTCTCACGGGCGGGGAGGTCCGATATTCTTC
NA NA TRBJ1-5 TRBV19 14 CASSPTGGNQPQHF TGTGCCAGTAGTCCGACAGGTGGCAATCAGCCCCAGCATTTT
NA NA TRBJ1-2 TRBV6-1 14 CASSELSGIDGYTF TGTGCCAGCAGTGAGCTTTCGGGGATTGATGGCTACACCTTC
NA TRBD1 TRBJ2-2 TRBV10-3 14 CAGSLTGYTGELFF TGTGCCGGGAGCCTGACAGGGTATACCGGGGAGCTGTTTTTT
NA TRBD2 TRBJ2-7 TRBV18 15 CASSPPISGSYEQYF TGTGCCAGCTCACCACCAATTAGCGGGAGTTACGAGCAGTACTTC
NA TRBD2 TRBJ2-1 TRBV2 13 CASHLAGGTEQFF TGTGCCAGCCACTTAGCGGGAGGAACTGAGCAGTTCTTC
NA NA TRBJ2-1 TRBV18 12 CASSPDRNEQFF TGTGCCAGCTCACCCGACAGGAATGAGCAGTTCTTC
NA NA TRBJ2-5 TRBV27 13 CASSSKGQETQYF TGTGCCAGCAGTTCCAAGGGTCAAGAGACCCAGTACTTC
NA NA TRBJ1-1 TRBV29-1 12 CSATEGATEAFF TGCAGCGCCACTGAAGGGGCCACTGAAGCTTTCTTT
once TRBD2 TRBJ2-1 TRBV25-1 16 CASSEASGRYYNEQFF TGTGCCAGCAGTGAAGCTTCCGGGAGGTACTACAATGAGCAGTTCTTC
NA NA TRBJ1-1 TRBV9 15 CASSVGRQINTEAFF TGTGCCAGCAGCGTAGGGCGGCAGATAAACACTGAAGCTTTCTTT
NA TRBD1 TRBJ1-6 TRBV6-4 15 CASSPTGQGNSPLHF TGTGCCAGCAGTCCAACGGGACAGGGGAATTCACCCCTCCACTTT
NA TRBD2 TRBJ2-5 TRBV7-9 15 CASSLTSGTQETQYF TGTGCCAGCAGCTTGACTAGCGGGACCCAAGAGACCCAGTACTTC
NA NA TRBJ2-2 TRBV5-1 14 CASSLGQNAGELFF TGCGCCAGCAGCTTGGGACAGAACGCCGGGGAGCTGTTTTTT
NA TRBD2 TRBJ2-3 TRBV4-1 17 CASRDLAGGAGGDTQYF TGCGCCAGCAGGGATCTAGCGGGGGGGGCCGGCGGGGATACGCAGTATTTT
once TRBD2 TRBJ2-7 TRBV6-1 18 CASSGAAAGTSGTYEQYF TGTGCCAGCAGTGGAGCGGCCGCCGGGACTAGCGGGACCTACGAGCAGTACTTC
NA NA TRBJ1-5 TRBV6-6 15 CASSYSGRTNQPQHF TGTGCCAGCAGTTACTCGGGCAGAACCAATCAGCCCCAGCATTTT
NA TRBD1 TRBJ2-2 TRBV6-1 15 CASRKTGTNTGELFF TGTGCCAGCAGGAAGACAGGGACGAACACCGGGGAGCTGTTTTTT
NA NA TRBJ1-2 TRBV4-2 16 CASSQDYTVFNYGYTF TGTGCCAGCAGCCAAGATTACACAGTTTTTAACTATGGCTACACCTTC
NA NA TRBJ1-1 TRBV19 17 CASSIGRTGWVNTEAFF TGTGCCAGTAGTATCGGAAGGACCGGTTGGGTAAACACTGAAGCTTTCTTT
NA TRBD1 TRBJ1-6 TRBV5-1 15 CASSSQGAGNSPLHF TGCGCCAGCAGCTCGCAGGGGGCTGGGAATTCACCCCTCCACTTT
few TRBD1 TRBJ1-2 TRBV5-6 16 CASSLWWGQGAYGYTF TGTGCCAGCAGCTTGTGGTGGGGACAGGGGGCCTATGGCTACACCTTC
NA NA TRBJ2-1 TRBV5-1 12 CASSLLYNEQFF TGCGCCAGCAGCTTGCTTTACAATGAGCAGTTCTTC
once NA TRBJ1-2 TRBV28 13 CASSFYGGYGYTF TGTGCCAGCAGTTTTTATGGGGGTTATGGCTACACCTTC
NA NA TRBJ2-1 TRBV27 13 CASSNAGYNEQFF TGTGCCAGCAGTAACGCGGGCTACAATGAGCAGTTCTTC
NA NA TRBJ1-2 TRBV30 15 CACNKGFYRESGYTF TGTGCCTGCAATAAGGGCTTTTATAGGGAGTCGGGCTACACCTTC
NA NA TRBJ2-3 TRBV27 13 CASSYAVGGTQYF TGTGCCAGCAGTTATGCGGTTGGTGGTACGCAGTATTTT
NA NA TRBJ1-1 TRBV6-6 12 CASNRQNTEAFF TGTGCCAGCAACCGGCAGAACACTGAAGCTTTCTTT
once NA TRBJ1-3 TRBV10-3 16 CAISESGTVPGNTIYF TGTGCCATCAGTGAGTCGGGAACAGTACCTGGAAACACCATATATTTT
NA NA TRBJ1-5 TRBV6-1 14 CASSHKSGNQPQHF TGTGCCAGCAGTCACAAATCTGGCAATCAGCCCCAGCATTTT
NA NA TRBJ2-3 TRBV30 12 CAWGLSTDTQYF TGTGCCTGGGGGCTTAGCACAGATACGCAGTATTTT
NA NA TRBJ2-1 TRBV12-2 16 CASRLAGLPLPCEQFF TGTGCAAGTCGCTTAGCGGGTCTACCCCTTCCATGTGAGCAGTTCTTC
NA TRBD2 TRBJ2-1 TRBV18 16 CASSPRGGGLNNEQFF TGTGCCAGCTCACCGCGCGGGGGAGGGTTAAACAATGAGCAGTTCTTC
NA NA TRBJ1-1 TRBV12-5 14 CASGLVRGSTEAFF TGTGCTAGTGGTTTGGTTCGGGGTAGCACTGAAGCTTTCTTT
NA NA TRBJ1-5 TRBV5-5 17 CASSLVIRGISDQPQHF TGTGCCAGCAGCTTGGTAATACGGGGAATCTCGGATCAGCCCCAGCATTTT
NA NA TRBJ2-5 TRBV14 14 CASSPFGIKETQYF TGTGCCAGCAGCCCCTTCGGGATCAAAGAGACCCAGTACTTC
NA NA TRBJ2-5 TRBV9 17 CASSPRGIVAVQETQYF TGTGCCAGCAGCCCCCGAGGCATTGTAGCGGTACAAGAGACCCAGTACTTC
NA TRBD1 TRBJ1-2 TRBV6-6 13 CASSPNRGGGYTF TGTGCCAGCAGCCCCAACAGGGGGGGAGGCTACACCTTC
NA NA TRBJ2-5 TRBV9 13 CASSPRGSETQYF TGTGCCAGCAGCCCACGAGGGTCTGAGACCCAGTACTTC
NA TRBD1 TRBJ2-3 TRBV5-4 13 CASSLDRDETQYF TGTGCCAGCAGCCTGGACAGGGACGAGACGCAGTATTTT
NA NA TRBJ2-7 TRBV7-9 13 CASKVGVTGQQYF TGTGCCAGCAAGGTCGGGGTTACCGGGCAGCAGTACTTC
NA NA TRBJ2-7 TRBV4-1 17 CASSQEFATVSSYEQYF TGCGCCAGCAGCCAAGAATTTGCGACAGTGAGCTCCTACGAGCAGTACTTC
NA TRBD1 TRBJ1-1 TRBV7-7 17 CASSPTTGQGAATEAFF TGTGCTAGCAGCCCGACGACGGGACAGGGAGCAGCCACTGAAGCTTTCTTT
NA NA TRBJ1-3 TRBV9 15 CASSASGSSGNTIYF TGTGCCAGCAGCGCTTCCGGGAGCTCTGGAAACACCATATATTTT
NA NA TRBJ2-1 TRBV5-5 15 CASSLTGSVYNEQFF TGTGCCAGCAGCTTGACAGGGTCGGTCTACAATGAGCAGTTCTTC
NA TRBD1 TRBJ2-1 TRBV7-9 16 CASSSTDRGPLNEQFF TGTGCCAGCAGCTCGACGGACAGGGGGCCCCTCAATGAGCAGTTCTTC
NA NA TRBJ2-2 TRBV19 11 CAGKKGGELFF TGTGCCGGAAAAAAGGGCGGGGAGCTGTTTTTT
once NA TRBJ2-1 TRBV4-2 12 CASSLQGGEQFF TGTGCCAGCAGCCTCCAGGGGGGAGAGCAGTTCTTC